This TCR beta chain is from a study of low-dose radiotherapy and immunotherapy resistance in tumors. TRAV and TRBV primers primed cDNA for both TCRalpha and TCRbeta. The authors amplified TCRs for approximately 18 PCR cycles with a constant-region primer and a V-primer adapter. TCRdb re-called the reads through MiXCR, storing one row per CDR3 protein. Of approximately 6,400 distinct CDR3 sequences detected, 71% appear once; the ten largest clones hold 9% to 13%. CDR1 is SQVTM and CDR2 is ANQGSEA in the germline V gene. Trimming at V came to 4 bases and at J to 7 bases, leaving 5 bases not matched to a gene. The CDR3 has 12 amino acids. Donors were treated with nivolumab, ipilimumab, aspirin, and low-dose cyclophosphamide and radiotherapy.

This TCR derives from a human donor with advanced metastatic prostate, ovarian, gallbladder or colorectal cancer (not recorded which). This table probably holds off-target reads from a library built for another chain. This chain connects TRBV29-1 to TRBJ1-1; 8 bases fit TRBD1. CDR3 sequence reads: CSVAGGANEAFF. CDR3 sequence (DNA): TGCAGCGTTGCAGGGGGCGCAAATGAAGCTTTCTTT.